Each of the 24 T cell receptor beta chains below was sequenced from the same sample in a study of blood T cells in healthy people across ages. For the second PCR, which ran for roughly 6 to 11 cycles, a sample-barcoded 5' primer and a J-beta primer mix were used. TCRdb fed the 5' RACE reads into MiXCR, producing one record per CDR3 protein. The sample gives about 1 million distinct CDR3 sequences, roughly 45% of which show up once; approximately 20% is in the top ten. Sequencing was performed on blood. The origin of the receptors is a woman aged 60-70 years in good health.

Details on this clonotype: A junction end diverges from the germline sequence, so it may reflect a read error. The J gene is TRBJ2-5, the V gene TRBV27, with TRBD2 as a possible D gene (6 bases). The CDR3 length is 15 residues. Germline V gene data show CDR1 as MNHEY and CDR2 as SMNVEV (reference sequence). This CDR3 reads CACSFRLVGQETQYF. The CDR3 nucleotides read TGTGCCTGCAGTTTCCGACTAGTTGGGCAAGAGACCCAGTACTTC.

This clonotype was found a few times. The chain recombines TRBV5-6 with TRBJ2-5, with a tentative D call TRBD1 (5 bases). The length of the CDR3 is 14 residues. V lost 7 bases, J lost 11 bases, and 24 bases lay in between. Germline CDR1 is SGHDT and CDR2 is YYEEEE. CDR3 coding DNA: TGTGCCAGCCAGAACCAGGGCAGCTATACGAAGCAGTACTTC. Translated: CASQNQGSYTKQYF.

This chain connects TRBV18 to TRBJ2-2; no definite D call. V gave up 2 bases and J gave up 2 bases, with 9 bases separating them. Per germline, CDR1 KGHSH and CDR2 LQKENI. This CDR3 region has 15 residues. The CDR3 region has the DNA TGTGCCAGCTCACCAAGTACACCTAACACCGGGGAGCTGTTTTTT. Translation: CASSPSTPNTGELFF.

The chain employs TRBV6-5 and TRBJ1-2; possibly TRBD1 for D (5 bases). This CDR3 is built from 14 residues. Per germline, CDR1 MNHEY and CDR2 SVGAGI. The V end was cut by 6 bases, the J end by 6 bases, with 17 bases between. The CDR3 is CASRLGGGVHGYTF. The CDR3 bases are TGTGCCAGCAGACTCGGGGGAGGGGTCCATGGCTACACCTTC.

The gene calls are TRBV7-9 and TRBJ2-4; no reliable D call. Near its end, the DNA agrees better with TRBJ2-7, so the J call may be wrong. Germline V gives CDR1 SEHNR, CDR2 FQNEAQ (reference sequence). The CDR3 is 13 residues long. The CDR3 is CASSLVSFNEQYF. The CDR3 region has the DNA TGTGCCAGCAGCTTAGTCAGCTTCAACGAGCAGTACTTC.

This clonotype has only a few counts. The chain couples TRBV4-2 to TRBJ2-7; D remains unclear. Germline V lookup: CDR1 LGHNA, CDR2 YNFKEQ. CDR3 length: 16 residues. Trimming took 0 bases from V and 3 from J, leaving 15 bases between them. The CDR3 sequence is CASSQESGVGFYEQYF. CDR3 coding DNA: TGTGCCAGCAGCCAAGAGAGTGGGGTGGGTTTCTACGAGCAGTACTTC.

J is TRBJ2-5 and V is TRBV18; 8 bases are a match to TRBD1. The CDR3 runs 14 residues. V shed 5 bases and J 4 bases; nucleotides not matched to a gene: 6. CDR1 KGHSH and CDR2 LQKENI come from the germline V gene. The CDR3 loop is CASSTKDRVETQYF. The CDR3 DNA sequence: TGTGCCAGCTCAACCAAGGACAGGGTAGAGACCCAGTACTTC.

The table lists this clonotype with a few counts. The chain is built from TRBV4-2 and TRBJ2-1, with 14 bases fitting TRBD2. The V gene's germline CDR1 is LGHNA and CDR2 YNFKEQ. This CDR3 has 16 amino acids. V lost 4 bases and J lost 5; bases outside the gene matches: 4. The DNA for the CDR3 is TGTGCCAGCAGCCCGGGACTAGCGGGAGCCCACAATGAGCAGTTCTTC. Amino acid sequence: CASSPGLAGAHNEQFF.

The rearrangement uses TRBV7-9 and TRBJ2-2; 7 nucleotides line up with TRBD2. This CDR3 is built from 17 residues. The ends lost 5 bases at V and 5 bases at J; junction bases unmatched: 14. Germline V gene sequence: CDR1 SEHNR, CDR2 FQNEAQ (reference sequence). CDR3 region: CASSARGYSGPTGELFF. DNA for the CDR3: TGTGCCAGCAGCGCCCGAGGGTATAGCGGGCCAACCGGGGAGCTGTTTTTT.

The V gene is TRBV12-3 or TRBV12-4, the J gene TRBJ2-1; maybe TRBD2 (6 bases). V was cut by 6 bases and J by 2 bases, with 14 bases left in between. This CDR3 is 15 amino acids long. CDR3: CASRLGEDTYNEQFF. The CDR3 nucleotides read TGTGCCAGCAGGCTGGGGGAGGATACCTACAATGAGCAGTTCTTC.

The chain carries TRBV6-1 and TRBJ2-1; D perhaps matches TRBD2 (6 bases). The CDR3 sequence is 13 residues long. Looked up from germline, CDR1 is MNHNS and CDR2 is SASEGT. V was pared by 1 base and J by 10 bases, with 11 bases between. The CDR3 DNA reads TGTGCCAGCAGTGAAGAGGGGAGGAGGGAGCAGTTCTTC. Protein: CASSEEGRREQFF.

The chain uses TRBV7-2 and TRBJ2-7, with a weak D call TRBD1 (6 bases). Trimming cost V 5 bases and J 7 bases, with 24 bases left between them. CDR3 length equals 16 residues. The germline V gene encodes CDR1 SGHTA and CDR2 FQGNSA. As DNA, the CDR3 is TGTGCCAGCAGCCGGTGGGCAGGGGCGGATTCGGGTGAGCAGTACTTC. Translated: CASSRWAGADSGEQYF.

This chain connects TRBV5-1 to TRBJ1-2; TRBD1 might be the D (5 bases). Trimming took 0 bases from V and 4 from J, leaving 10 bases between them. CDR1 SGHRS and CDR2 YFSETQ come from the germline V gene. The CDR3 runs to 14 residues. The CDR3, as DNA: TGCGCCAGCAGCTTGGGGGGACGGATCTATGGCTACACCTTC. As protein: CASSLGGRIYGYTF.

V usage is TRBV15 and J usage is TRBJ2-7; D ambiguous. This CDR3 contains 14 residues. The germline gives CDR1 LNHNV, CDR2 YYDKDF (reference sequence). The V end was cut by 3 bases, the J end by 0 bases, with 9 bases between. The CDR3 nucleotides read TGTGCCACCAGCAGTGACGGGTACTCCTACGAGCAGTACTTC. It yields the protein CATSSDGYSYEQYF.

This chain connects TRBV28 to TRBJ2-2, with D uncertain. CDR1 is MDHEN, CDR2 SYDVKM, per germline. Trimming pared 7 bases from V and 2 bases from J, leaving 8 bases between. The CDR3 spans 13 residues. CDR3 region: CASIMANTGELFF. CDR3 nucleotides: TGTGCCAGCATCATGGCAAACACCGGGGAGCTGTTTTTT.

The chain joins TRBV5-1 to TRBJ2-1, with D possibly TRBD1 on 5 matching bases. Germline V lookup: CDR1 SGHRS, CDR2 YFSETQ. Trimming took 4 bases from V and 6 from J, leaving 14 bases between them. The CDR3 runs 14 residues. CDR3 coding DNA: TGCGCCAGCAGCGGCCTAGGGGCGGTCAATGAGCAGTTCTTC. Amino acids: CASSGLGAVNEQFF. Full variable domain (missing parts from reference TRBV5-1 and TRBJ2-1): KAGVTQTPRYLIKTRGQQVTLSCSPISGHRSVSWYQQTPGQGLQFLFEYFSETQRNKGNFPGRFSGRQFSNSRSEMNVSTLELGDSALYLCASSGLGAVNEQFFGPGTRLTVL.

There are a few counts of this clonotype. This rearrangement joins TRBV12-3 or TRBV12-4 to TRBJ2-1; D possibly corresponds to TRBD2 (6 bases). Trimming took off 5 bases at V and 7 bases at J, with 15 bases between the two ends. The CDR3 loop spans 14 amino acids. CDR3: CASSPRGGANEQFF. DNA of the CDR3: TGTGCCAGCAGTCCCCGGGGAGGTGCAAATGAGCAGTTCTTC.

This clonotype came up a few times. The chain combines TRBV9 with TRBJ1-2, with 7 bases matching TRBD1. The V segment lost 4 bases and the J segment 1 base; nucleotides outside the gene matches: 7. The CDR3 sequence is 15 residues long. Germline CDR1 and CDR2: SGDLS and YYNGEE. CDR3 bases: TGTGCCAGCAGCCCCTGGGGACAGAATAACTATGGCTACACCTTC. This translates into CASSPWGQNNYGYTF.

The CDR3 DNA sequence: TGTGCCCTACAAGGGGGGCAGGGGAATTCACCCCTCCACTTT. This sequence encodes CALQGGQGNSPLHF. The rearrangement joins TRBV2 to TRBJ1-6, with D possibly TRBD1 on 6 matching bases. V was pared by 11 bases and J by 7 bases, with 18 bases between. Germline CDR1 is SNHLY and CDR2 is FYNNEI. The length of the CDR3 is 14 residues. Supplemented by reference TRBV2 and TRBJ1-6, the full variable domain reads EPEVTQTPSHQVTQMGQEVILRCVPISNHLYFYWYRQILGQKVEFLVSFYNNEISEKSEIFDDQFSVERPDGSNFTLKIRSTKLEDSAMYFCALQGGQGNSPLHFGNGTRLTVT.

V and J are TRBV15 and TRBJ2-5; 8 nucleotides align to TRBD2. The J call is in doubt because the DNA end fits TRBJ2-7 better. This CDR3 is 14 amino acids long. CDR1 LNHNV and CDR2 YYDKDF come from the germline V gene (reference sequence). CDR3 in amino acids: CATRRTSSSGEQYF. The CDR3 DNA reads as TGTGCCACCAGACGGACTAGCTCCTCCGGCGAGCAGTACTTC.

The sample holds a few counts of this clonotype. The chain recombines TRBV9 with TRBJ2-5; no definite D call. Per the germline V gene, CDR1 is SGDLS and CDR2 is YYNGEE. CDR3 length: 17 amino acids. Trimming took off 0 bases at V and 3 bases at J, with 18 bases between the two ends. CDR3 amino acids: CASSVGTRAGAKETQYF. The CDR3 DNA is TGTGCCAGCAGCGTAGGGACCCGAGCAGGAGCGAAAGAGACCCAGTACTTC.

The rearrangement links TRBV2 to TRBJ2-1, with 11 bases lining up with TRBD2. This CDR3 has 16 amino acids. Per germline, CDR1 SNHLY and CDR2 FYNNEI. J lost 7 bases, V lost 5 bases, and 10 bases had no gene match. The CDR3 is CASSPLAGVKANEQFF. CDR3 DNA sequence: TGTGCCAGCAGTCCACTAGCGGGAGTTAAGGCGAATGAGCAGTTCTTC.

The rearrangement links TRBV28 to TRBJ2-5, with 10 nucleotides matching TRBD2. V lost 7 bases, J lost 2 bases, and 7 bases stayed unmatched. The CDR3 loop spans 15 amino acids. In germline, CDR1 is MDHEN, CDR2 SYDVKM. The CDR3 sequence is CASTSSGSKQETQYF. The CDR3 region has the DNA TGTGCCAGCACCTCTAGCGGGAGCAAACAAGAGACCCAGTACTTC.

The sample holds a few counts of this clonotype. This sequence joins TRBV27 and TRBJ2-5, with TRBD2 matching over 8 bases. The CDR3 has 14 amino acids. Losses at the gene ends were 8 bases for V and 2 bases for J; bases not matched to a gene: 7. Germline V gene sequence: CDR1 MNHEY, CDR2 SMNVEV (reference sequence). CDR3 DNA: TGTGCCAGCGGGGGCACTAGCGGTCAAGAGACCCAGTACTTC. Protein: CASGGTSGQETQYF.